This TCR beta chain emerged from a study of shared clonotypes between healthy human individuals. Each replicate PCR on the sorted subsets used around 200 ng DNA (around 31,000 T cell genomes). Repertoires were generated with immunoSEQ multiplex PCR, while TCRdb's copy carries only in-frame clones and drops some. The sample holds over a million clones; roughly 74% are singletons and the top ten take roughly 0.62%. After removal of 6 bases from V and 4 bases from J, the junction contained 7 bases not matched to a gene. The germline CDR1 and CDR2 sequences are SNHLY and FYNNEI. The CDR3 consists of 15 residues.

The clonotype originates from a man aged 18 to 35 in good health. Some clones in this sample may be carry-over from other donors' samples. Sequenced sample: memory CD4+ T cells from PBMCs. The subset was: CD45RA-negative fraction. V and J are TRBV2 and TRBJ2-5; TRBD1 matches at 11 bases. CDR3 region: CASSGRGQGVETQYF. CDR3 DNA sequence: TGTGCCAGCAGCGGTAGGGGACAGGGGGTAGAGACCCAGTACTTC.